Listed below are T cell receptor beta chains from one sample, sequenced in a study of T cell repertoires in cytomegalovirus infection. TCRdb processed the reads anew with MiXCR; each CDR3 protein has one entry. The data contain nearly 450,000 distinct CDR3 sequences, roughly 31% of them seen just once; the ten biggest clones take up roughly 15%. Source material: PBMCs. The source is a human donor in good health (CMV status not recorded). Some clones in this sample may be carry-over from other donors' samples. Each CDR3 is given with its conserved first and last residue. The order of the fields is V gene, J gene, D gene, clone size, CDR3 length, CDR3 DNA, CDR3 protein. A D gene is named only where the DNA matches it firmly. Some rows mark clone size as missing; the rest say once, few, many or name a class of expanded clone.

>TRBV19|TRBJ1-1|-|few|13
TGTGCCAGCGGGGGTAACCTGAACACTGAAGCTTTCTTT
CASGGNLNTEAFF
>TRBV12-3/TRBV12-4|TRBJ1-5|-|few|15
TGTGCCAGCAGTACTACCGGGCCGAGAGATCAGCCCCAGCATTTT
CASSTTGPRDQPQHF
>TRBV7-2|TRBJ2-2|-|few|16
TGTGCCAGCAGCCACGGGGGGCTGGTGAACACCGGGGAGCTGTTTTTT
CASSHGGLVNTGELFF
>TRBV7-8|TRBJ2-5|TRBD1|many|13
TGTGCCAGCGAGACAGGGAGTAAAGGGACCCAGTACTTC
CASETGSKGTQYF
>TRBV19|TRBJ2-3|-|-|14
TGTGCCAGTAGTCAACAGGGACTAACAGATACGCAGTATTTT
CASSQQGLTDTQYF
>TRBV6-5|TRBJ2-7|-|-|14
TGTGCCAGCAGCCCCTTTCCCGCGGGTGGTCTACAGTACTTC
CASSPFPAGGLQYF
>TRBV4-1|TRBJ2-6|-|-|18
TGCGCCAGCAGCCAAGTGCAGGGGCTGGGCTCTGGGGCCAACGTCCTGACTTTC
CASSQVQGLGSGANVLTF
>TRBV2|TRBJ1-5|-|-|13
TGTGCCAGCAGTTCAGGGCTAGGGCAGCCCCAGCATTTT
CASSSGLGQPQHF
>TRBV7-2|TRBJ2-3|-|many|16
TGTGCCAGCAGCTCAGGGGAGTACACGGGGACAGATACGCAGTATTTT
CASSSGEYTGTDTQYF
>TRBV2|TRBJ2-7|-|few|12
TGTGCCAGCAGTGAGAAGATCACCGAGCAGTACTTC
CASSEKITEQYF
>TRBV6-1|TRBJ2-1|-|-|12
TGTGCCAGCAGACTTGGACTTTTGCCGCAGTTCTTC
CASRLGLLPQFF
>TRBV5-4|TRBJ2-5|-|few|17
TGTGCCAGCAGCTTGGAGACGGGGGCGAAGTACCAAGAGACCCAGTACTTC
CASSLETGAKYQETQYF
>TRBV9|TRBJ1-2|-|-|14
TGTGCCAGCAGCGTAGCGGGGGGAGACTATGGCTACACCTTC
CASSVAGGDYGYTF
>TRBV7-8|TRBJ2-5|-|many|13
TGTGCCAGCAGCAACCGACTGCAAGAGACCCAGTACTTC
CASSNRLQETQYF
>TRBV15|TRBJ2-3|-|few|15
TGTGCCACCAGCAGAGGCGTCGTAGGCACAGATACGCAGTATTTT
CATSRGVVGTDTQYF
>TRBV7-3|TRBJ2-1|-|-|19
TGTGCCAGCAGCCCGAAACCGTGGCATGAAGGGGGGAAGAACAATGAGCAGTTCTTC
CASSPKPWHEGGKNNEQFF
>TRBV4-1|TRBJ2-7|TRBD1|-|13
TGTGCCAGCAGCCAAGCAGGGGGAAACGAGCAGTACTTC
CASSQAGGNEQYF
>TRBV20-1|TRBJ2-1|TRBD1|few|11
TGCAGTGCTAGAGGGGACAGGGTCCAGTTCTTC
CSARGDRVQFF
>TRBV4-1|TRBJ1-3|TRBD1|many|17
TGCGCCAGCAGCTGGAACAGCGGGACAGGGTTGCAGAACACCATATATTTT
CASSWNSGTGLQNTIYF
>TRBV7-2|TRBJ1-6|TRBD1|many|16
TGTGCCAGCAGCCCAGGGACAGGTTCCTATAATTCACCCCTCCACTTT
CASSPGTGSYNSPLHF
>TRBV7-8|TRBJ2-5|TRBD2|many|14
TGTGCCAGCAGTCGGGGGGATGGGGAGGAGACCCAGTACTTC
CASSRGDGEETQYF
>TRBV10-1|TRBJ2-3|-|-|15
TGCGCCAGCAGTGAGCTGGGGCAGAACACAGATACGCAGTATTTT
CASSELGQNTDTQYF
>TRBV12-3/TRBV12-4|TRBJ1-3|-|-|16
TGTGCCAGCAGTTTGTCACAGGGCAACTCTGGAAACACCATATATTTT
CASSLSQGNSGNTIYF
>TRBV6-1|TRBJ2-4|TRBD2|many|18
TGTGCCAGCAGTGATTCGATAGCGGGGGCCGTAGCCAAAAACATTCAGTACTTC
CASSDSIAGAVAKNIQYF
>TRBV6-2/TRBV6-3|TRBJ1-5|TRBD1|-|16
TGTGCCAGCAGTTACTCTAGGGGACAGAGCAATCAGCCCCAGCATTTT
CASSYSRGQSNQPQHF
>TRBV7-2|TRBJ1-2|-|many|13
TGTGCCAGCAGCTCCGGACAGTTCTATGGCTACACCTTC
CASSSGQFYGYTF
>TRBV18|TRBJ2-5|TRBD2|few|15
TGTGCCAGCTCACCCTGGCGGGGGACGGGAGAGACCCAGTACTTC
CASSPWRGTGETQYF
>TRBV14|TRBJ2-7|TRBD2|few|17
TGTGCCAGCAGCCAAGAGTGGAGGACTAGCGGGGCCTACGAGCAGTACTTC
CASSQEWRTSGAYEQYF
>TRBV7-6|TRBJ2-3|-|many|16
TGTGCCAGCAGCTTATTGGCGGATCCAATCAAAGATACGCAGTATTTT
CASSLLADPIKDTQYF
>TRBV7-6|TRBJ1-4|-|-|17
TGTGCCAGCAGCCCGACTCTGCTTGCTGCAACTAATGAAAAACTGTTTTTT
CASSPTLLAATNEKLFF
>TRBV4-3|TRBJ1-1|-|-|14
TGCGCCAGCATCCAAGAAGGATGGGACACTGAAGCTTTCTTT
CASIQEGWDTEAFF
>TRBV7-8|TRBJ2-7|TRBD2|-|14
TGTGCCAGCAGATTGGGACTAGCGGGCGGCGAGCAGTACTTC
CASRLGLAGGEQYF
>TRBV6-5|TRBJ1-2|TRBD1|-|13
TGTGCCAGCAGTTACCAGGACAGGAATGGCTACACCTTC
CASSYQDRNGYTF
>TRBV7-2|TRBJ2-7|TRBD1|-|15
TGTGCCAGCGGCCAGCTGGGACAGGGCTCCTACGAGCAGTACTTC
CASGQLGQGSYEQYF
>TRBV5-1|TRBJ2-1|TRBD1|-|14
TGCGCCAGTTCCGGGACAGGCACCTACAATGAGCAGTTCTTC
CASSGTGTYNEQFF
>TRBV24-1|TRBJ2-1|TRBD1|-|17
TGTGCCACCAGTGATTCTACCCGGGACAGGGCCTACAATGAGCAGTTCTTC
CATSDSTRDRAYNEQFF
>TRBV12-3/TRBV12-4|TRBJ2-5|TRBD1|many|14
TGTGCCAGCAGCTGGACAGGGGTGGGAGAGACCCAGTACTTC
CASSWTGVGETQYF
>TRBV19|TRBJ2-1|-|few|16
TGTGCCAGTAGTACCCCGACAGGACCCATGGCCTATGAGCAGTTCTTC
CASSTPTGPMAYEQFF
>TRBV6-4|TRBJ1-6|TRBD1|few|15
TGTGCCAGCAGTACAGGGGGCATCCCAAATTCACCCCTCCACTTT
CASSTGGIPNSPLHF
>TRBV20-1|TRBJ1-1|-|-|15
TGCAGTGCTAGAGATGTCAGGTGGGTGAACACTGAAGCTTTCTTT
CSARDVRWVNTEAFF
>TRBV12-3/TRBV12-4|TRBJ2-1|TRBD1|few|14
TGTGCCAGCATTGCCGGGACAGCCTACAATGAGCAGTTCTTC
CASIAGTAYNEQFF
>TRBV7-2|TRBJ2-2|TRBD2|few|16
TGTGCCAGCAGCTCAGGACTAGCGGGGGGGGCCGGGGAGCTGTTTTTT
CASSSGLAGGAGELFF
>TRBV27|TRBJ2-1|-|-|16
TGTGCCAGCACCACCCGAGGGCAGGGCCTGATTAATGAGCAGTTCTTC
CASTTRGQGLINEQFF
>TRBV5-1|TRBJ1-2|-|few|14
TGCGCCAGCAGCTTGGCCGACGAATTCTATGGCTACACCTTC
CASSLADEFYGYTF
>TRBV2|TRBJ1-6|-|-|15
TGTGCCAGCAGTGAAGATCAGGGCCTTAATTCACCCCTCCACTTT
CASSEDQGLNSPLHF
>TRBV6-2/TRBV6-3|TRBJ2-2|TRBD1|-|15
TGTGCCAGCAGCCCAGGACAGGGCGTCACCGGGGAGCTGTTTTTT
CASSPGQGVTGELFF
>TRBV7-8|TRBJ2-7|-|few|14
TGTGCCAGCAGCTTAGCATTCGGCCTCGGTGAGCAGTACTTC
CASSLAFGLGEQYF
>TRBV6-5|TRBJ1-5|-|-|17
TGTGCCAGCAGTCCCGACAGGACCTCCTTTAGCAATCAGCCCCAGCATTTT
CASSPDRTSFSNQPQHF
>TRBV6-5|TRBJ1-1|-|-|14
TGTGCCAGCAGTCCACAGGCTCGACTCACTGAAGCTTTCTTT
CASSPQARLTEAFF
>TRBV4-1|TRBJ2-2|TRBD2|few|15
TGCGCCAGCAGCCAAGATGGGACTAGGGGGGGGGAGCTGTTTTTT
CASSQDGTRGGELFF
>TRBV4-1|TRBJ2-1|TRBD2|many|17
TGCGCCAGCAGCCAAGATAAAGCGGGGGGGCCGGGGAATGAGCAGTTCTTC
CASSQDKAGGPGNEQFF
>TRBV2|TRBJ2-7|-|-|13
TGTGCCAGCAGTGAGCCAGAGGTTTACGAGCAGTACTTC
CASSEPEVYEQYF
>TRBV7-3|TRBJ2-3|TRBD2|-|16
TGTGCCAGCAGCGCGGGACTAGCGGGGGGTGCGGGTACGCAGTATTTT
CASSAGLAGGAGTQYF
>TRBV18|TRBJ1-2|-|-|13
TGTGCCAGCTCGTCGGGATTCTCCTATGGCTACACCTTC
CASSSGFSYGYTF